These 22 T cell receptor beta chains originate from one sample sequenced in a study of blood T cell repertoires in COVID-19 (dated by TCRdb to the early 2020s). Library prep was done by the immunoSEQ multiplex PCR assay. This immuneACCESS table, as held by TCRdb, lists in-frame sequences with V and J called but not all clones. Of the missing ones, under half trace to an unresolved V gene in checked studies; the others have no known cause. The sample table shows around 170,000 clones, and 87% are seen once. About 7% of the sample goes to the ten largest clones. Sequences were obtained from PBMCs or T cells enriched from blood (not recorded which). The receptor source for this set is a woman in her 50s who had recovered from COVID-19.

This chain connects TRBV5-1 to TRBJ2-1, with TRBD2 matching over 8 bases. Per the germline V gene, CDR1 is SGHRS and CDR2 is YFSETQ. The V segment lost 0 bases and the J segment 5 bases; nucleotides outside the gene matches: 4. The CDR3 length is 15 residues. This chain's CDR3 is CASSLGLAPNNEQFF. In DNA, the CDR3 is TGCGCCAGCAGCTTGGGACTAGCGCCGAACAATGAGCAGTTCTTC.

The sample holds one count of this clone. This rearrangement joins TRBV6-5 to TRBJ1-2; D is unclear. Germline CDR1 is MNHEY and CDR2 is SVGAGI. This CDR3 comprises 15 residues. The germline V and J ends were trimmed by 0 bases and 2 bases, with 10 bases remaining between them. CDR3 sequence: CASSYSWEANYGYTF. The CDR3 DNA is TGTGCCAGCAGTTACTCGTGGGAGGCGAACTATGGCTACACCTTC.

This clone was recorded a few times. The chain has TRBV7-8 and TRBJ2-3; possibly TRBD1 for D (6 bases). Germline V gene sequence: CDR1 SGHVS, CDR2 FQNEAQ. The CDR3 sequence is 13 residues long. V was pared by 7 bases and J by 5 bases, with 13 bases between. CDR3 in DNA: TGTGCCAGCAACCAGGGGCGCGGAGATACGCAGTATTTT. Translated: CASNQGRGDTQYF.

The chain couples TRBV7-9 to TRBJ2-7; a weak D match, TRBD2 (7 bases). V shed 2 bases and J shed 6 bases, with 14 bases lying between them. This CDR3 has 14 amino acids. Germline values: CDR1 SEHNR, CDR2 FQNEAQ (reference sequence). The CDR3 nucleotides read TGTGCCAGCAGCTTAAACGGGGGGCCGGGCGAGCAGTACTTC. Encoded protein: CASSLNGGPGEQYF.

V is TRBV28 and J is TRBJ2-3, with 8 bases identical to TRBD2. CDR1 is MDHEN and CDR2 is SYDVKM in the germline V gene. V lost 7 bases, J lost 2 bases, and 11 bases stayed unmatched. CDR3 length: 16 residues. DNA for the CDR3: TGTGCCAGCACCGAGGGTCGGGGGGGGCCCACAGATACGCAGTATTTT. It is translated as CASTEGRGGPTDTQYF.

CDR3 in amino acids: CASSYRSGAYEQYF. DNA of the CDR3: TGTGCCAGCAGTTACCGGTCGGGGGCCTACGAGCAGTACTTC. This chain joins TRBV6-5 and TRBJ2-7; possible D gene TRBD2, 6 bases. V lost 2 bases, J lost 2 bases, and 10 bases lay in between. The CDR3 is 14 residues long. Germline lookup yields CDR1 MNHEY and CDR2 SVGAGI.

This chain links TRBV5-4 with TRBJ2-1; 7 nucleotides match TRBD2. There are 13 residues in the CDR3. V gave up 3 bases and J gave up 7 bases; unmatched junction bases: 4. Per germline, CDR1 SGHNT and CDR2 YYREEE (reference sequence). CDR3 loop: CASSSRLANEQFF. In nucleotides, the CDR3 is TGTGCCAGCAGCTCGAGACTAGCTAATGAGCAGTTCTTC.

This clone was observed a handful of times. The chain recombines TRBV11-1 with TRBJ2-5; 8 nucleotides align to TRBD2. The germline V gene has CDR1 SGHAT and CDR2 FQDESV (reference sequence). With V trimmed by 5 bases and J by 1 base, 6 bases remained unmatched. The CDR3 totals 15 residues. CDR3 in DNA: TGTGCCAGCAGCCTCCAGACTAGCGCCCAAGAGACCCAGTACTTC. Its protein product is CASSLQTSAQETQYF. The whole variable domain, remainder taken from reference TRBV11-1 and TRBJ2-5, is EAEVAQSPRYKITEKSQAVAFWCDPISGHATLYWYRQILGQGPELLVQFQDESVVDDSQLPKDRFSAERLKGVDSTLKIQPAELGDSAMYLCASSLQTSAQETQYFGPGTRLLVL.

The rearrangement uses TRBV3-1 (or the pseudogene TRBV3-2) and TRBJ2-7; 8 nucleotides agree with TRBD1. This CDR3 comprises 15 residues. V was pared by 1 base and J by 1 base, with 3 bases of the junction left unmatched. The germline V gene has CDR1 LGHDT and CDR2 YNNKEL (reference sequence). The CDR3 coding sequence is TGTGCCAGCAGCCAAGGCCAGGGGGCGTCCTACGAGCAGTACTTC. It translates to CASSQGQGASYEQYF.

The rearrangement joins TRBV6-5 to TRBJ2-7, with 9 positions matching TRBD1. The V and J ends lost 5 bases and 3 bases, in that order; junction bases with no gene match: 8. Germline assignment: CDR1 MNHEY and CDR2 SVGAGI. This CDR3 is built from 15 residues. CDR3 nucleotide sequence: TGTGCCAGCAGTCTAAAGGGGACAGGGAGCTACGAGCAGTACTTC. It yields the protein CASSLKGTGSYEQYF.

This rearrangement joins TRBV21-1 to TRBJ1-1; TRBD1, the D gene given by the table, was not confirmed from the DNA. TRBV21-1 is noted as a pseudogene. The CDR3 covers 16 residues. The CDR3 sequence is CASSKSYRARNTEAFF. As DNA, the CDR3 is TGTGCCAGCAGCAAATCATACAGGGCCAGGAACACTGAAGCTTTCTTT.

This CDR3 reads CASSLFGMSGDEQFF. The CDR3 DNA is TGTGCCAGCAGCTTATTCGGAATGTCCGGGGATGAGCAGTTCTTC. The chain is built from TRBV7-2 and TRBJ2-1; possibly TRBD2 for D (5 bases). Trimming pared 2 bases from V and 8 bases from J, leaving 16 bases between. Germline assignment: CDR1 SGHTA and CDR2 FQGNSA. The CDR3 extends over 15 amino acids.

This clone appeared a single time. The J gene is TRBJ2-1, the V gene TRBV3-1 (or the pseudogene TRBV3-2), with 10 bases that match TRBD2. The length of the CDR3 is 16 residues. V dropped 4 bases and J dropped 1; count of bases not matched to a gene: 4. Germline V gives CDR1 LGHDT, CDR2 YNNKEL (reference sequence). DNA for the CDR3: TGTGCCAGCAGCCGTCAACTAGCGGGATCCTACAATGAGCAGTTCTTC. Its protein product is CASSRQLAGSYNEQFF.

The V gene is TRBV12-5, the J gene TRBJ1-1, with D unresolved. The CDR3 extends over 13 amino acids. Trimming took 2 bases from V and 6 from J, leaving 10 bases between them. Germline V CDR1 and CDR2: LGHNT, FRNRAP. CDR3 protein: CASGLPLGSEAFF. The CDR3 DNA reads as TGTGCTAGTGGTTTGCCCCTTGGCTCTGAAGCTTTCTTT.

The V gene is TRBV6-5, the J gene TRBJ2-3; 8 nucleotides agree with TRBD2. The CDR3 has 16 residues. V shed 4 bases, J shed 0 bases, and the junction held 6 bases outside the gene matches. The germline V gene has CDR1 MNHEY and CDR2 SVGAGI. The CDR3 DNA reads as TGTGCCAGCAGTTGGATTAGCGGGACCAGCACAGATACGCAGTATTTT. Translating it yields CASSWISGTSTDTQYF.

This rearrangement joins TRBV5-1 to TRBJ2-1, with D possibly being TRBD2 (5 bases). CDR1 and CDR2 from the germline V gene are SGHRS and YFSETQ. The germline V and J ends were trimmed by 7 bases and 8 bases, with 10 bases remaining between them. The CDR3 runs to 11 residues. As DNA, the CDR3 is TGCGCCAGCGCGGACTTCGATGAGCAGTTCTTC. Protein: CASADFDEQFF.

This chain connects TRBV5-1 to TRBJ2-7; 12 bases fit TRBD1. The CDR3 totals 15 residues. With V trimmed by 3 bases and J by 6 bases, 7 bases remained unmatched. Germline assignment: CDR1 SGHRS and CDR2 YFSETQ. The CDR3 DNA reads TGCGCCAGCAGCTCGGCGGGACAGGGGGCCGCCGAGCAGTACTTC. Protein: CASSSAGQGAAEQYF.

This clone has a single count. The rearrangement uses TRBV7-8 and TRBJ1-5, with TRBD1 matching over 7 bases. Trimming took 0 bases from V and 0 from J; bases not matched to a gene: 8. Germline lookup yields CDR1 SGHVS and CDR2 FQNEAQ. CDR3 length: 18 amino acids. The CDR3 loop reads CASSLATGTAYSNQPQHF. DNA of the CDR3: TGTGCCAGCAGCTTAGCTACTGGGACAGCTTATAGCAATCAGCCCCAGCATTTT.

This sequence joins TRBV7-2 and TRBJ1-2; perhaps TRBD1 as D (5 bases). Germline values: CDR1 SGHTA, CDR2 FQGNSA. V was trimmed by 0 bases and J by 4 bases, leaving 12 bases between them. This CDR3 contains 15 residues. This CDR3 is CASSLAGASIYGYTF. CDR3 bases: TGTGCCAGCAGCTTAGCAGGGGCGTCCATCTATGGCTACACCTTC.

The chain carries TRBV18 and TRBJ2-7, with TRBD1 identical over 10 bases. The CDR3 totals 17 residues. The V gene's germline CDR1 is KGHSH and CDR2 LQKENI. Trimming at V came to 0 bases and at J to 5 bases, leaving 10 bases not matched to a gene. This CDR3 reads CASSPPQPGQGFDEQYF. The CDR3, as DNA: TGTGCCAGCTCACCACCTCAGCCGGGACAGGGGTTCGACGAGCAGTACTTC.

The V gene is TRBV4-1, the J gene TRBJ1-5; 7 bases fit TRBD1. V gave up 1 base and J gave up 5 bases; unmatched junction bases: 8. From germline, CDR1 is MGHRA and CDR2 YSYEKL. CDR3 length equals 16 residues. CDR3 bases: TGCGCCAGCAGCCAAGCCCTATACAGGGGAGATCAGCCCCAGCATTTT. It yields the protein CASSQALYRGDQPQHF.

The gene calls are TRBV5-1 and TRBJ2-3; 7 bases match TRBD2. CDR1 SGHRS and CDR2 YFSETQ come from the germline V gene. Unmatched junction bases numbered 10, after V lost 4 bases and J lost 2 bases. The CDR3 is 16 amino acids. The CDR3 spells CASSGGTTDYTDTQYF. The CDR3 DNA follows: TGCGCCAGCAGCGGCGGGACTACCGATTACACAGATACGCAGTATTTT. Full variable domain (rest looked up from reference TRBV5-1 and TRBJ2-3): KAGVTQTPRYLIKTRGQQVTLSCSPISGHRSVSWYQQTPGQGLQFLFEYFSETQRNKGNFPGRFSGRQFSNSRSEMNVSTLELGDSALYLCASSGGTTDYTDTQYFGPGTRLTVL.